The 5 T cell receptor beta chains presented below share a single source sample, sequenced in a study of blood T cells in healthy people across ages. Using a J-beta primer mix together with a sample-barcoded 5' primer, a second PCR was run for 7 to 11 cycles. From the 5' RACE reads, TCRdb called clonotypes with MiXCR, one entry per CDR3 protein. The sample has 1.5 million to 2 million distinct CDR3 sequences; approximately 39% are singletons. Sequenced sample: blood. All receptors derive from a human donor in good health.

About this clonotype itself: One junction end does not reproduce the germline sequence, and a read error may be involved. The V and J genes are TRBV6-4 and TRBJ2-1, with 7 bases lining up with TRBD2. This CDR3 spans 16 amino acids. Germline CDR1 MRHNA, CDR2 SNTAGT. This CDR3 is CTSSDSVGGDLLEQFF. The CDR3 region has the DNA TGTACCAGCAGTGACTCGGTGGGGGGGGACCTTCTTGAGCAGTTCTTC.

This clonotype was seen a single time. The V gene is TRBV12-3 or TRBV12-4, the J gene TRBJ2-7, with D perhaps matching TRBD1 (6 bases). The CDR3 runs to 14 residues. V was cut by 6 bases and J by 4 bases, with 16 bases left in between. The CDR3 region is CASRLTGFGYEQYF. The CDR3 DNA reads TGTGCCAGCAGACTGACAGGATTTGGGTACGAGCAGTACTTC.

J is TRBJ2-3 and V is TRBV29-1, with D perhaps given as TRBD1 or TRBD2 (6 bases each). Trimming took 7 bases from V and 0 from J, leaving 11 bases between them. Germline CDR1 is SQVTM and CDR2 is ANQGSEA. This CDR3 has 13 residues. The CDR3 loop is CSAGASSTDTQYF. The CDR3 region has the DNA TGCAGCGCGGGGGCGTCTAGCACAGATACGCAGTATTTT.

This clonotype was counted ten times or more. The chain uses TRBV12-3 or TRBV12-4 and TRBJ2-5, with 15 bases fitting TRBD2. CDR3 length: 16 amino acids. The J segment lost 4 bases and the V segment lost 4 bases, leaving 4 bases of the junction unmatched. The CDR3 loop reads CASSSGLAGGVETQYF. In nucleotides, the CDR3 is TGTGCCAGCAGTTCTGGACTAGCGGGGGGGGTAGAGACCCAGTACTTC.

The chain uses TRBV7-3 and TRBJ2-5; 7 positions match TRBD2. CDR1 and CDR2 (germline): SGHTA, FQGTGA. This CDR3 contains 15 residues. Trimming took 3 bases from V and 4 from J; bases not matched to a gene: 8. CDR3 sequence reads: CASSFAGGWVETQYF. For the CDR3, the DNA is TGTGCCAGCAGCTTCGCCGGGGGGTGGGTAGAGACCCAGTACTTC.